This TCR beta chain appears in the sequencing data of a study of vaccination effects on CD4 cells after COVID-19. Overall study context: Relative to the second dose, post-vaccine samples were obtained a median of 72 days later. Findings and limits, study-wide: A shortage of convalescent patients and an absence of early post-infection timepoints characterized the study.

The length of the CDR3 is 18 residues. Only in-frame clones appear in the TCRdb table, and some are missing; sequencing was by immunoSEQ multiplex PCR. The sample yields 25,000 to 35,000 clones, roughly 74% seen once. ViraFEST expansion of antigen-specific CD4+ T cells with viral peptide pools preceded sequencing. CD4+ T cells were isolated after around 10 days of culture. Participants completed two doses of the BNT162b2 or mRNA-1273 vaccine. Cultures used fewer than 2.5 million PBMC per well, approximately 9.5 IU/ml IL-2 and around 9.8 ug/ml peptides. Note on this clone: Its specificity is unknown.

The source was CD4+ T cells from PBMCs cultured with HCoV-NL63 spike peptides, collected after COVID-19 vaccination. The chain has TRBV21-1 and TRBJ2-1; no check of the table's D call, TRBD1, against the DNA was made. TRBV21-1 is shown as a pseudogene. This sequence was found in a human donor who received a COVID-19 vaccine. The CDR3 DNA sequence: TGTGCCACCGGAGGGGACAGGGTTTTTCCTTTGCCCTACAATGAGCAGTTCTTC. Its translation is CATGGDRVFPLPYNEQFF.